The entry below gives a single T cell receptor beta chain sequence along with its context. These data belong to a study of fetal regulatory T cell absence and autoimmunity. Germline-derived CDR1 and CDR2 are MNHEY and SVGAGI. The CDR3 loop spans 13 amino acids. Trimming removed 6 bases from V and 7 bases from J; junction bases left unmatched: 5. The survey-level immunoSEQ assay was used. Repertoires were generated with immunoSEQ multiplex PCR, while TCRdb's copy carries only in-frame clones and drops some. Of 95,000 or so clones in the sample, about 78% are singletons; the top ten hold 1.5% to 2%. The chain employs TRBV6-5 and TRBJ2-3; 9 bases line up with TRBD1. Sequencing input: pancreas tissue. The TCR originated in a male donor with IPEX syndrome. The CDR3 coding sequence is TGTGCCAGCAGAGGGACAGGGTGGAATACGCAGTATTTT. Amino acids: CASRGTGWNTQYF.